The 8 T cell receptor beta chains below come from one sample, sequenced in a study of regulatory T cells in long-lasting Graves disease (dated by TCRdb to the early 2020s). Explained via the paper, the time point label denotes: newly diagnosed GD, antithyroid drugs for less than 3 months. For both TCR sequencing and RNA sequencing, RNA was extracted from PBMCs in TRIzol. Library prep was done by multiplex PCR. The reads were generated on an Illumina HiSeq 4000. To build TCR beta libraries, CDR3 regions were amplified by Arm-PCR using iRepertoire HTBI primers. TCRdb applied fastp at Q25 and MiXCR to the public reads, then kept only in-frame beta chains. CDR3 protein duplicates are merged, each entry listing the most common genes and DNA. The sample data list 360,000 or so distinct CDR3 sequences, and approximately 10% of these were observed just once. The ten most abundant clones make up under 20% of the sample.

The sample was also reused in another study, on T cells in Graves' hyperthyroidism and ophthalmopathy.

The sample here was peripheral blood mononuclear cells (PBMCs), taken at new diagnosis, from a patient treated with antithyroid drugs. The receptor set was obtained from a woman between 18 and 29 years old with Graves disease. Donor details come from another sample of the same person, matched by shared clones.

This clonotype was found many times. J is TRBJ2-7 and V is TRBV13; no firm D call. V was trimmed by 3 bases and J by 0 bases, leaving 9 bases between them. The CDR3 has 14 residues. Germline-derived CDR1 and CDR2 are PRHDT and FYEKMQ (reference sequence). The CDR3 sequence: CASSFRGISYEQYV. The CDR3 bases are TGTGCCAGCAGCTTCCGAGGAATCTCCTACGAGCAGTACGTC.

The rearrangement joins TRBV14 to TRBJ2-7; 10 bases are a match to TRBD1. Germline lookup yields CDR1 SGHDN and CDR2 FVKESK. The CDR3 extends over 17 amino acids. V shed 0 bases, J shed 3 bases, and the junction held 8 bases outside the gene matches. CDR3: CASSQDQWDRGNYEQYF. CDR3 DNA sequence: TGTGCCAGCAGCCAAGATCAATGGGACAGGGGAAACTACGAGCAGTACTTC.

Only a few counts were recorded for this clonotype. The genes are TRBV10-3 and TRBJ2-7, with 9 bases aligning to TRBD2. CDR1 and CDR2 (germline): ENHRY, SYGVKD. Germline trimming cut 7 bases from V and 0 bases from J; bases unmatched to any gene: 1. CDR3 size: 13 residues. CDR3 bases: TGTGCCATCATGACTAGCGGCTCCTACGAGCAGTACTTC. Residues: CAIMTSGSYEQYF.

This clonotype occurred many times. The chain uses TRBV7-2 and TRBJ2-7; D gene unclear. CDR3 length equals 13 residues. V was trimmed by 3 bases and J by 6 bases, leaving 12 bases between them. Germline CDR1 reads SGHTA; CDR2 reads FQGNSA. CDR3 residues: CASSFTRTGEQYV. The CDR3 DNA follows: TGTGCCAGCAGCTTTACTCGGACGGGCGAGCAGTACGTC.

Many counts were recorded for this clonotype. The chain has TRBV10-3 and TRBJ2-1; no clear D gene. CDR3 size: 13 residues. Trimming shortened V by 3 bases and J by 7 bases, and 10 bases separated the two germline ends. Germline V CDR1 and CDR2: ENHRY, SYGVKD. CDR3 loop: CAISDFSSNEQFF. CDR3 coding DNA: TGTGCCATCAGTGACTTCTCCTCGAATGAGCAGTTCTTC.

Notes on this clonotype: Being one base from a much bigger clone, this may be a read error. The chain couples TRBV29-1 to TRBJ2-7; 8 positions agree with TRBD1. The J segment lost 2 bases and the V segment lost 6 bases, leaving 6 bases of the junction unmatched. Germline lookup yields CDR1 SQVTM and CDR2 ANQGSEA. CDR3 length equals 13 residues. Here the CDR3 DNA reads TGCAGCGTGGAACAGGGGGAAGCCTACGAGCAGTACTTC. It translates to CSVEQGEAYEQYF.

This clonotype showed up many times. J is TRBJ1-2 and V is TRBV30; no clear D gene. The CDR3 is 12 residues long. The V and J ends lost 1 base and 7 bases respectively, with 10 bases between them. Germline lookup yields CDR1 GTSNPN and CDR2 SVGIG (reference sequence). The CDR3 sequence: CAWSAGGGGYTF. In DNA form, the CDR3 reads TGTGCCTGGAGTGCAGGAGGCGGTGGCTACACCTTC.

In the case of this clonotype: The conserved closing phenylalanine or tryptophan is absent in this CDR3, likely reflecting a read error. The gene calls are TRBV20-1 and TRBJ1-1; 7 bases are shared with TRBD1. The V gene end was trimmed by 6 bases and the J gene end by 1 base; junction bases not matched to a gene: 8. CDR1 and CDR2 from the germline V gene are DFQATT and SNEGSKA (reference sequence). The CDR3 has 14 amino acids. CDR3 nucleotides: TGCAGTGCCCTTGACAGGGTCGGGAACACTGAAGCTTTCCTT. It codes for CSALDRVGNTEAFL.